This TCR beta chain was documented in a study of cytomegalovirus exposure and HLA in healthy donors. Study results and caveats: Information on immune exposure was restricted to one variable (CMV serostatus). Relative to equally common others, HLA-associated TCR beta chains showed greater clonal expansion in a later analysis.

13 Jbeta primers and 60 Vbeta primers were used for the PCR. In the original workflow: Tens of millions of unique TCR beta chains, roughly 11 million of them shared, were counted by a later analysis. Profiling relied on immunoSEQ multiplex PCR, and the TCRdb table lists in-frame clones only, not all of them. The V and J calls and the clone size are those of that table, but D and trimming were determined from the DNA. The sample has 200,000 to 250,000 clones, approximately 78% seen once; the top ten hold under 0.6%. Of note for this clone: Its target is unknown.

This CDR3 is built from 15 residues. Germline-derived CDR1 and CDR2 are ENHRY and SYGVKD. The chain recombines TRBV10-3 with TRBJ2-5; D perhaps matches TRBD1 (6 bases). The J call is uncertain, as TRBJ2-7 better fits the DNA end. Sequencing was done on a sample of PBMCs. This TCR came from a boy younger than 18 in good health and CMV-seronegative. The CDR3 spells CAIGGTRAGAYEQYF. Written as DNA, the CDR3 is TGTGCCATCGGGGGCACTAGGGCAGGGGCCTACGAGCAGTACTTC.